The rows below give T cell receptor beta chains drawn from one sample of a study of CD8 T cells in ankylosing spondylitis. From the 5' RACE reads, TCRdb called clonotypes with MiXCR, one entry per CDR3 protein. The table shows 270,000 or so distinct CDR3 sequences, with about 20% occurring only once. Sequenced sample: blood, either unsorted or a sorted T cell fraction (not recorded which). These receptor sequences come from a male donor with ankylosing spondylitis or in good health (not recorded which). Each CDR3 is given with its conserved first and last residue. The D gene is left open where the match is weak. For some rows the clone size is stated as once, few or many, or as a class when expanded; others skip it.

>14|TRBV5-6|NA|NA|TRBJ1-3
CASRGGLSGNAIYF
TGTGCCAGCAGAGGGGGTTTGTCTGGAAACGCCATATATTTT
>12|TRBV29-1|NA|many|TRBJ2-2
CSVVTNTGELFF
TGCAGCGTTGTGACCAACACCGGGGAGCTGTTTTTT
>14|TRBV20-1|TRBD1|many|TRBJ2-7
CSATGTGIPYEQYF
TGCAGTGCTACCGGGACAGGGATCCCCTACGAGCAGTACTTC
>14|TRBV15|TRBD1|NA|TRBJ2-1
CATSRDARGTEQFF
TGTGCCACCAGCAGAGATGCCAGGGGGACTGAGCAGTTCTTC
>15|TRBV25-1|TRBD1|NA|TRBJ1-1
CASSITGARNTEAFF
TGTGCCAGCAGTATCACAGGGGCCAGGAACACTGAAGCTTTCTTT
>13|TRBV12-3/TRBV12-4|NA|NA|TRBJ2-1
CASSFVGLNEQFF
TGTGCCAGCAGTTTTGTGGGTCTGAATGAGCAGTTCTTC
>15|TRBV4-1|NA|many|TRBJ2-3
CASSQSGLRTDTQYF
TGCGCCAGCAGCCAATCAGGGCTTCGGACAGATACGCAGTATTTT
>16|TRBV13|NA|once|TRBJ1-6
CASSRTTGERNSPLHF
TGTGCCAGCAGCCGTACGACGGGTGAGAGGAATTCACCCCTCCACTTT
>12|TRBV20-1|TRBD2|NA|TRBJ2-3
CSAETSGNTQYF
TGCAGTGCTGAGACTAGCGGGAATACGCAGTATTTT
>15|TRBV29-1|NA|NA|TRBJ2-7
CSVEDPTGSSYEQYF
TGCAGCGTTGAAGATCCAACAGGGAGCTCCTACGAGCAGTACTTC
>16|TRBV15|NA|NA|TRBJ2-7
CATSGGSGQGPHEQYF
TGTGCCACCAGCGGGGGGAGCGGGCAGGGCCCTCACGAGCAGTACTTC
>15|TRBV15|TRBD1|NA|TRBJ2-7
CATSTGQGGVYEQYF
TGTGCCACCAGCACAGGACAGGGGGGCGTTTACGAGCAGTACTTC
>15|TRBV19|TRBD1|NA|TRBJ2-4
CASSIATGGGNIQYF
TGTGCCAGTAGTATAGCGACAGGGGGGGGCAACATTCAGTACTTC
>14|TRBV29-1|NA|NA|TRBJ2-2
CSVTNGANTGELFF
TGCAGCGTTACAAACGGGGCGAACACCGGGGAGCTGTTTTTT
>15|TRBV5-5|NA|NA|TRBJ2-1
CASTVSSGAYNEQFF
TGTGCCAGCACCGTGTCATCCGGGGCCTACAATGAGCAGTTCTTC
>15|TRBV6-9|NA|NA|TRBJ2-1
CASSYGGSWCNEQFF
TGTGCCAGCAGTTATGGGGGTAGTTGGTGCAATGAGCAGTTCTTC
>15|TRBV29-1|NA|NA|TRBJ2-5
CSVDLGLTPAETQYF
TGCAGCGTTGACTTAGGCCTGACACCCGCGGAGACCCAGTACTTC
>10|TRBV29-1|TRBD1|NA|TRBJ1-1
CSVKGGEAFF
TGCAGCGTTAAAGGGGGCGAAGCTTTCTTT
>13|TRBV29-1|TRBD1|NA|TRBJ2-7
CSVEAGTGDEQYF
TGCAGCGTTGAGGCCGGGACAGGGGACGAGCAGTACTTC
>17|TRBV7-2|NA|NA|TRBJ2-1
CASSLAGGGGKYNEQFF
TGTGCCAGCAGCTTAGCGGGAGGGGGGGGAAAATACAATGAGCAGTTCTTC
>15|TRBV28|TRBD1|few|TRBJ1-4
CASSPGTGSGEKLFF
TGTGCCAGCAGCCCCGGGACAGGGTCTGGGGAAAAACTGTTTTTT
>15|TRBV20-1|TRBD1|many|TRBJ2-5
CSARLGTGGKETQYF
TGCAGTGCTAGACTCGGGACAGGGGGGAAGGAGACCCAGTACTTC
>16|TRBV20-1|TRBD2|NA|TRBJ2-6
CSAEVSGVSGANVLTF
TGCAGTGCGGAAGTTAGCGGGGTCTCTGGGGCCAACGTCCTGACTTTC
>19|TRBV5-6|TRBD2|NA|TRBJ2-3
CASSLALAGGGWDTDTQYF
TGTGCCAGCAGCTTGGCCCTAGCGGGAGGTGGATGGGACACAGATACGCAGTATTTT
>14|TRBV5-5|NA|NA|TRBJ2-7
CASSLVGSGYEQYF
TGTGCCAGCAGCTTGGTAGGGAGCGGCTACGAGCAGTACTTC
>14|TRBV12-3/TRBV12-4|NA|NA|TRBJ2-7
CASSFSGVGYEQYF
TGTGCCAGCAGTTTTTCAGGGGTTGGCTACGAGCAGTACTTC
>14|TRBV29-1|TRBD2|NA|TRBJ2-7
CSVESGLADYEQYF
TGCAGCGTTGAGTCGGGACTAGCGGATTACGAGCAGTACTTC
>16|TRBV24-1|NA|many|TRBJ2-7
CATSDGSSGRVYEQYF
TGTGCCACCAGTGATGGTAGTAGCGGTCGTGTCTACGAGCAGTACTTC
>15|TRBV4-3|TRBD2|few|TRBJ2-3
CASSRGLASTDTQYF
TGCGCCAGCAGCCGAGGACTAGCGAGCACAGATACGCAGTATTTT
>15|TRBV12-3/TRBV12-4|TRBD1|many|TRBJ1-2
CASSFFRTGDYGYTF
TGTGCCAGCAGTTTTTTCCGGACAGGGGACTATGGCTACACCTTC
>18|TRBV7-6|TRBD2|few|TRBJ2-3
CASSLSLAGALPTDTQYF
TGTGCCAGCAGCTTGTCACTAGCGGGAGCTTTACCCACAGATACGCAGTATTTT
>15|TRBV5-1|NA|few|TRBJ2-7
CASSLDSDLSYEQYF
TGCGCCAGCAGCTTGGACAGCGACCTATCCTACGAGCAGTACTTC
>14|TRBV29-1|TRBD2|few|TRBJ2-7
CSVVDGKAGYEQYF
TGCAGCGTTGTTGACGGTAAAGCGGGATACGAGCAGTACTTC
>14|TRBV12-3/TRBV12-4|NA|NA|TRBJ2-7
CANSLVGSPYEQYF
TGTGCCAACAGTTTGGTGGGGAGTCCCTACGAGCAGTACTTC
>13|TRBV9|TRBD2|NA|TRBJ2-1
CASSVPRGGEQFF
TGTGCCAGCAGCGTCCCGCGGGGGGGTGAGCAGTTCTTC
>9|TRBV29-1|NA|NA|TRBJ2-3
CSAPDTQYF
TGCAGCGCCCCGGATACGCAGTATTTT
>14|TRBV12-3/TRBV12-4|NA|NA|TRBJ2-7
CASSPGLTHNEQYF
TGTGCCAGCAGTCCTGGGTTGACACATAACGAGCAGTACTTC
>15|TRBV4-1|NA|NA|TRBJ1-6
CASSQGLGLDSPLHF
TGCGCCAGCAGCCAAGGTTTGGGGCTGGATTCACCCCTCCACTTT
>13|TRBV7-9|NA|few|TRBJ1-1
CASSGGANTEAFF
TGTGCCAGCTCTGGCGGGGCAAATACTGAAGCTTTCTTT
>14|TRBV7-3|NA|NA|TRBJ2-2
CASSFMHQDGELFF
TGTGCCAGCAGCTTCATGCACCAGGACGGGGAGCTGTTTTTT
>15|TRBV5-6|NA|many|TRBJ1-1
CASSFGPGGNTEAFF
TGTGCCAGCAGCTTTGGTCCGGGGGGGAACACTGAAGCTTTCTTT
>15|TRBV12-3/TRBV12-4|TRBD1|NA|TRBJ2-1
CASSFRQGAYNEQFF
TGTGCCAGCAGTTTTCGACAGGGGGCTTACAATGAGCAGTTCTTC
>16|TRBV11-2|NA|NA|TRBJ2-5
CASSLEAGWGRETQYF
TGTGCCAGCAGCTTAGAAGCGGGTTGGGGTAGGGAGACCCAGTACTTC
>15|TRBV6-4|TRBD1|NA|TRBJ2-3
CASSDSKTGADTQYF
TGTGCCAGCAGTGACTCAAAGACAGGGGCAGATACGCAGTATTTT
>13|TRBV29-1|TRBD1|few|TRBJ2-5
CSVAGDSEETQYF
TGCAGCGTCGCTGGGGACAGTGAAGAGACCCAGTACTTC
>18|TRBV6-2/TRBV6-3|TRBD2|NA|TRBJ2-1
CASSYSYRLALEGNEQFF
TGTGCCAGCAGTTACTCATACAGACTAGCACTAGAGGGAAATGAGCAGTTCTTC
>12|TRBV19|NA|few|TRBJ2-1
CASSNSYNEQFF
TGTGCCAGTAGTAACTCCTACAATGAGCAGTTCTTC
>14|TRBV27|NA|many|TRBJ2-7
CASSKGETAYEQYF
TGTGCCAGCAGTAAGGGGGAGACGGCCTACGAGCAGTACTTC
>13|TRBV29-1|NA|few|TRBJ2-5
CSVFLGSGETQYF
TGCAGCGTTTTCCTGGGGAGCGGAGAGACCCAGTACTTC
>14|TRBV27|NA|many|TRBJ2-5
CASSGNRVKETQYF
TGTGCCAGCAGTGGGAACAGGGTCAAAGAGACCCAGTACTTC
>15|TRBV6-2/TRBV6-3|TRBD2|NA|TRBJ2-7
CASSLVAGGSGEQYF
TGTGCCAGCAGTTTGGTGGCGGGAGGTTCCGGCGAGCAGTACTTC
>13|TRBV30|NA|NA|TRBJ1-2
CAWSYGWDYGYTF
TGTGCCTGGAGTTACGGTTGGGACTATGGCTACACCTTC
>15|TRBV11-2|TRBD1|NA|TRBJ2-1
CASSSDRGVYNEQFF
TGTGCCAGCAGCTCAGACAGGGGGGTCTACAATGAGCAGTTCTTC